This TCR beta chain was recorded in a study of cytomegalovirus exposure and HLA in healthy donors (dated by TCRdb to the late 2010s). General notes on the study: In an earlier analysis of around 540 of the donors, approximately 260 Gb of sequence data and 100 million or so unique TCR beta sequences from roughly 180 million T cells were reported. A handful of DR-DQ haplotypes were handled as single units for association and clustering because linkage in the cohort was strong. Using immunosequencing, the study profiled T cell repertoires from approximately 700 subjects and related those repertoires to cytomegalovirus serostatus. Genome-wide SNP genotypes for about 65% of the roughly 700 donors were used in a later genetic analysis, which treated that subset as a discovery cohort. A later analysis re-analyzed previously published TCR beta repertoires from hundreds of donors and added high-resolution HLA genotyping to study TCR occurrence patterns. An earlier analysis of more than 450 of the donors used high-throughput TCR beta sequencing to judge whether each TCR beta V gene segment behaved as functional or pseudogenic. Every discovery cohort repertoire had been produced on one sequencing platform. The number of typed donors differed by locus: about 620-640 for A, B, C, DRB1 and DQB1; 500 to 550 for DQA1; around 610 for DPA1; and roughly 470 for DPB1. Among some 400 genotyped donors of the cohort, an average of around 240,000 unique TCR beta nucleotide sequences was sequenced per donor, of which about 19% were non-productive. To predict cytomegalovirus infection status, the study combined high-throughput TCR immunosequencing, statistical association of individual TCRs with disease status, and machine learning. Class I and class II HLA loci were covered by the typing at four-digit resolution. The aim of the study was to test whether cataloging public T cell receptors could identify signatures of past pathogen exposure. In the later analysis, no new phenotypic data were used to find candidate immune exposures; instead, reliance was placed on TCR beta sequences and their occurrence across donors. An early release covering roughly 600 HLA-typed donors comprised roughly 300 gigabases of sequencing data and approximately 85 million unique TCR sequences. Alongside the repertoire data, information on donor age, sex, ethnicity and CMV serostatus was compiled. Along with the roughly 670-subject first cohort, a separate validation cohort of some 130 different subjects was used. The genetic ancestry cluster associated with self-reported Caucasian donors included about 81% of the 300 to 450 genotyped donors. Overall results and qualifications from the work: A group of highly shared sequence variants was considered likely to be a technical artifact of the sequencing pipeline. Compared with equally common non-associated chains, HLA-associated TCR beta chains in a later analysis were more clonally expanded and had lower generation probabilities. Linkage disequilibrium might explain the correlated functional status among segregating V segments, but an unknown experimental factor could not be ruled out. In an earlier analysis of around 600 of the donors, most TCR beta V segments were observed in productive rearrangements about 90% or about 30% of the time, broadly matching IMGT annotations. In a later analysis, over 15,000 TCR beta sequences were associated with specific HLA alleles at a false discovery rate of 0.05. In this cohort, only TCR beta chains were sequenced, and detectable features were limited by the absence of alpha or paired-chain data. A later analysis reported that several top co-occurrence clusters appeared linked to parvovirus B19, influenza, CMV and Epstein-Barr virus. Most CMV-associated TCR beta chains appeared to be HLA-restricted in a later analysis, and the HLA associations seemed to be driven largely by CMV exposure. HLA typing was unavailable for some donors at each locus, so association tests used only the typed subset. The earlier analysis of approximately 590 of the donors excluded over 15 rarely observed V segments, including chromosome 9 orphons, because counts were too low. Three of the identified cytomegalovirus-associated TCR beta chains were confirmed in vitro to be specific for cytomegalovirus antigens. A later genetic analysis associated a missense DCLRE1C variant with V-gene and J-gene trimming of TCR beta chains, and an independent cohort replicated the association. Most TCR sequences were seen in very few donors, while some public TCRs were found in many individuals. A later analysis found that TCR association rates varied across HLA loci, with DRB1 alleles showing the most associated TCRs and HLA-C alleles the fewest. A later genetic analysis reported fewer N-insertions in productive TCRs among donors in an Asian-associated ancestry cluster than the approximately 700-donor mean. According to the authors, the approach could potentially be generalized to other disease states and immunological phenotypes. Immune exposure information for the cohort was limited to CMV serostatus. A further reported finding was that TCR beta sequences accurately predicted the HLA-A and HLA-B alleles for most subjects in the first cohort. The classifier was reported to diagnose cytomegalovirus status with high specificity and sensitivity in both the original cohort and the validation cohort. When HLA alleles, especially DR and DQ, strongly co-occurred, attributing TCR associations to individual alleles was difficult. A total of fewer than 200 TCR beta chains were listed by the study as associated with cytomegalovirus. Some IMGT-functional V segments, including TRBV6-2 and TRBV6-3, could not be told apart with the 87-base-pair reads, so those segments were excluded. Sequencing depth was assumed to be roughly uniform across donors in the presence/absence analyses, though that assumption may not hold.

V lost 4 bases and J lost 4 bases; the stretch between them is 9 bases long. The CDR3 runs 13 amino acids, cysteine and phenylalanine included. Only the CDR3 portion is preserved as DNA: 39 bases, with reading frame beginning at the first base. Reading the germline V gene gives CDR1 MRHNA and CDR2 SNTAGT. The library was generated by the immunoSEQ multiplex PCR assay. A mixture of 60 forward primers for TCR Vbeta segments and 13 reverse primers for TCR Jbeta segments was used in the multiplex PCR. A multiplex PCR assay on genomic DNA amplified the CDR3 region of rearranged TCR beta genes. Amplified TCR beta libraries were sequenced as 87-base-pair reads on the Illumina HiSeq System. The published analysis was carried out like this. A later analysis tallied around 80 million unique TCR beta chains across the approximately 670 repertoires, and roughly 11 million of those chains were shared by two or more donors. Raw reads were error-corrected and collapsed into unique sequences with a nearest-neighbor algorithm that merged closely related sequences to remove PCR and sequencing errors. Alignment of CDR3 sequences to IMGT reference sequences was used to assign V, D and J gene segments. For a sequence to be retained, a match of at least six nucleotides to both a V gene segment and a J gene segment was required. Rearrangements were called productive when the CDR3 lacked stop codons and stayed in frame with V and J; all others were non-productive. CDR3 was defined by IMGT convention, running from the second conserved V-encoded cysteine to the conserved J-encoded phenylalanine. Sequences without an unambiguous match to a single V gene segment were excluded from the earlier analysis of about 600 of the donors. In an earlier analysis of some 590 of the donors, a V segment was called functional when productive rearrangements were above 56.7%, and segregating when the standard deviation between donors exceeded 5%. A statistical classification framework was built for diagnosing cytomegalovirus status from the catalog of TCR beta chain sequences. A later analysis assigned V and J genes by comparing TCR nucleotide sequences with IMGT/GENE-DB human TR gene sequences. A later analysis assigned CDR3 sequences and most-parsimonious VDJ recombination scenarios with the TCRdist pipeline. In a later analysis, each TCR beta chain was defined by its CDR3 amino acid sequence together with its V-gene family, and reads without a unique V-gene family were excluded. As a way to deal with suspected cross-contamination and a sequencing artifact, a later analysis dropped hundreds of nucleotide sequences that were highly shared and had low generation probability. In a later analysis, a clonal expansion index was calculated for each public chain from normalized within-repertoire ranks of inferred template counts. Generation probabilities in a later analysis came from a VDJ recombination model fitted to out-of-frame rearrangements, and those results were checked against IGoR. Hypergeometric tests were used in a later analysis to score TCR-TCR, TCR-HLA and TCR-CMV co-occurrence, with a repertoire-size bias correction applied to the TCR pairs. A later analysis estimated false discovery rates by permuting HLA or CMV assignments 20 times. In a later analysis, co-occurring TCRs were grouped with DBSCAN, and TCRdist sequence similarity was added when clustering was performed within HLA-allele-positive subsets. Co-occurrence clustering excluded repertoires with fewer than 30,000 or more than 120,000 public chains, plus five with anomalous nucleotide sharing. In TCRdb, the immuneACCESS table is reduced to in-frame sequences with V and J assigned. These tables do not hold every clone; where another copy was compared, an unresolved V gene accounts for under half, and the others remain unexplained. Clone size and V and J calls were adopted from that table, with D and trimming inferred from the DNA. For this sample there are about 130,000 clones; around 80% appear just once. Around 7% of the sample comes from the top ten.

The cohort was made up of about 610 healthy bone marrow donors. All cohort members were sampled while nominally healthy, although unrecorded immune exposures were likely present. The donor was CMV seropositive and belonged to the group of some 290 seropositive cohort members. Each donor provided a peripheral blood sample, and peripheral blood mononuclear cells were used for TCR beta sequencing. The Qiagen DNeasy Blood Extraction Kit was used to extract genomic DNA from the blood cell samples. This clone was seen only a few times. This receptor's antigen is unknown. No qualities accompany the bases; no much larger clone lies one base away.

This clonotype was sampled from a man aged 35 to 55 in good health and CMV-seropositive. The V and J genes are TRBV6-4 and TRBJ2-3, and possibly TRBD2, on 6 matching bases. Sequencing used PBMCs. The bases are TGTGCCAGCAGTGCGGGAGCCGCAGATACGCAGTATTTT. This codes for CASSAGAADTQYF.